This TCR beta chain was sequenced in a study of Graves' ophthalmopathy and Graves' hyperthyroidism. The study's findings and limits: For separating ophthalmopathy from stable hyperthyroidism, a 13-signature model gave roughly 90% sensitivity and roughly 83% specificity.

CDR3 size: 17 residues. CDR1 and CDR2 (germline): SGHTA, FQGNSA. The V and J ends lost 2 bases and 0 bases, in that order; junction bases with no gene match: 4. Using RNA transcripts, the TCR beta CDR3 regions were amplified. HTBI-primed RT-PCR formed the first round, and a multiplex PCR formed the second. TCRdb ran MiXCR on the multiplex PCR reads and lists one entry per CDR3 protein. This sample has around 340,000 distinct CDR3 sequences, with roughly 15% found just once. Many counts were recorded for this clonotype. Its antigen is unidentified. V is TRBV7-2 and J is TRBJ1-6; 7 bases agree with TRBD1. What was sequenced was peripheral blood. The sequence came from an adult man with Graves' ophthalmopathy. The CDR3 protein is CASSLSGQSSYNSPLHF. The CDR3 nucleotides are TGTGCCAGCAGCTTATCGGGACAGAGCTCCTATAATTCACCCCTCCACTTT.